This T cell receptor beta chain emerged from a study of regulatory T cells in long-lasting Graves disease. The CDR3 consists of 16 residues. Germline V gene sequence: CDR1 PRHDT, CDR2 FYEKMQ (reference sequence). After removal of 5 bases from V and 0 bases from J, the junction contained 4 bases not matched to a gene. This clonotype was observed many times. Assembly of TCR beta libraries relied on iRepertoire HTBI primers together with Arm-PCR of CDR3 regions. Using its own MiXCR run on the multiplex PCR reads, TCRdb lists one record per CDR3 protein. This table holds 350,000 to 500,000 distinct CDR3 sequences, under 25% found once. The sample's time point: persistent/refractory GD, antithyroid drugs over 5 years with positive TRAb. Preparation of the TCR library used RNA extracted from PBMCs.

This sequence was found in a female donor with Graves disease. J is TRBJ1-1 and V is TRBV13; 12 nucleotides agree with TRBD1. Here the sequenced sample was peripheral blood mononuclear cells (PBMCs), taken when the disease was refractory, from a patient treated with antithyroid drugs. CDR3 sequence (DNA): TGTGCCAGCAGCGCCGGGACAGGGGGCGTGAACACTGAAGCTTTCTTT. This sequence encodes CASSAGTGGVNTEAFF.